One T cell receptor beta chain is described in this entry. Clones were sequenced by immunoSEQ multiplex PCR, and TCRdb holds only the in-frame ones, with some missing. The sample consists of more than 85,000 clones, nearly 90% of them appearing once. Trimming took 8 bases from V and 2 from J, leaving 8 bases between them. CDR3 length: 12 amino acids. This specimen comes from a study of blood T cell repertoires in COVID-19. The J gene is TRBJ2-3, the V gene TRBV12-3 or TRBV12-4; D call uncertain. The material sequenced was peripheral blood. This TCR was recovered from a man aged 50-60 years with active COVID-19. In nucleotides, the CDR3 is TGTGCCAGCTCTCGTTCCACAGATACGCAGTATTTT. As protein: CASSRSTDTQYF.